This TCR beta chain was found in a study of blood T cell repertoires in COVID-19. Study at large: Nucleic acid was either cDNA or gDNA, and it came from T cells, B-cell-depleted T cells, or PBMCs.

CDR3 size: 12 residues. Germline V gene sequence: CDR1 MNHEY, CDR2 SVGAGI. Worth noting for this clone: An end of the junction differs from the germline gene, which may be a read error.

Sequencing used immunoSEQ multiplex PCR; TCRdb keeps in-frame clones, though not all of them. The repertoire holds roughly 46,000 clones, around 86% seen once, with over 7% in the top ten. Input material: peripheral blood. The rearrangement uses TRBV6-5 and TRBJ1-2, with D possibly TRBD1 on 6 matching bases. The source of this sequence is a man aged 60-69 years with active COVID-19. CDR3 residues: CASNYQGTGYTF. In DNA form, the CDR3 reads TGTGCCAGCAATTACCAGGGGACGGGCTACACCTTC.